This entry is about one TCR beta chain. What it binds is unknown. The sample belongs to a study of OX40 agonist ivuxolimab in advanced cancers. Whole-study findings and limits: At 0.1 to 3.0 mg/kg and by week 6, CD4+ and CD8+ T cells in the blood had expanded clonally. CD8+ T cells showed, on average, more clonal expansion than CD4+ cells.

Germline CDR1 is LNHDA and CDR2 is SQIVND (reference sequence). The CDR3 has 16 amino acids. Trimming cost V 0 bases and J 0 bases; bases outside gene matches: 4. The table came from immunoSEQ multiplex PCR; TCRdb's copy has only in-frame clones and leaves some out. Of about 96,000 clones listed, about 90% were seen once; the top ten hold 1.5% to 2%. Blood specimens came from baseline, cycle 4 day 1, and cycle 7 day 1. This rearrangement joins TRBV19 to TRBJ2-5; the match to TRBD2 covers 7 bases. The receptor comes from an adult with an advanced solid tumor such as melanoma, head and neck, liver or kidney cancer. Sample: CD4+ or CD8+ T cells sorted from blood, taken in a trial of the OX40 agonist ivuxolimab. This CDR3 is CASSIDTSANQETQYF. DNA of the CDR3: TGTGCCAGTAGTATAGATACTAGCGCTAACCAAGAGACCCAGTACTTC.